This is a list of T cell receptor beta chains from one sample in a study of glioma-infiltrating T cells after dendritic cell vaccination. The assay was immunoSEQ multiplex PCR, and TCRdb's table has in-frame clones only and misses some. The repertoire holds 93,000 or so clones, with 70% to 80% as singletons. The material was blood, obtained before dendritic cell vaccination. All receptors derive from a human donor with glioblastoma. Each CDR3 is given with its conserved first and last residue. A D gene is named only where the DNA matches it firmly. Clone size is shown for a subset of rows, as once, few, many or a class of expanded clone.

>TRBJ1-1|TRBV6-5|TRBD1|-
CASSSYRGGETEAFF
TGTGCCAGCAGTTCCTACAGGGGCGGGGAGACTGAAGCTTTCTTT
>TRBJ2-3|TRBV10-3|TRBD2|once
CAISESMTSGGQSTDTQYF
TGTGCCATCAGTGAGTCGATGACTAGCGGGGGCCAGAGCACAGATACGCAGTATTTT
>TRBJ2-7|TRBV14|-|-
CASGDSLSYEQYF
TGTGCCAGCGGGGACTCACTCTCCTACGAGCAGTACTTC
>TRBJ2-3|TRBV5-1|TRBD2|once
CASSSGLAGNTDTQYF
TGCGCCAGCAGCTCAGGACTAGCGGGGAACACAGATACGCAGTATTTT
>TRBJ2-4|TRBV30|TRBD2|-
CAWRKGGGDIQYF
TGTGCCTGGCGGAAAGGCGGGGGAGACATTCAGTACTTC
>TRBJ1-3|TRBV6-1|-|-
CASSEAPSGGNTIYF
TGTGCCAGCAGTGAAGCCCCATCGGGTGGAAACACCATATATTTT
>TRBJ2-7|TRBV19|-|few
CASSTIRGRSEQYF
TGTGCCAGTAGTACCATTAGGGGTCGGAGCGAGCAGTACTTC
>TRBJ2-5|TRBV6-6|-|-
CASSYSVGTKETQYF
TGTGCCAGCAGTTACTCAGTAGGGACAAAAGAGACCCAGTACTTC
>TRBJ1-1|TRBV29-1|-|once
CSAGGRTEAFF
TGCAGCGCTGGAGGGAGGACTGAAGCTTTCTTT
>TRBJ1-1|TRBV10-1|-|few
CASSGRGNTEAFF
TGCGCCAGCAGTGGCAGGGGGAACACTGAAGCTTTCTTT
>TRBJ2-1|TRBV7-2|-|-
CATSRAGAYNEQFF
TGTGCCACTTCCCGGGCAGGGGCCTACAATGAGCAGTTCTTC
>TRBJ1-5|TRBV2|-|-
CASSEYTGNQPQHF
TGTGCCAGCAGTGAATATACAGGGAATCAGCCCCAGCATTTT
>TRBJ1-2|TRBV30|TRBD1|-
CAWTPQGWDGYTF
TGTGCCTGGACCCCACAGGGGTGGGATGGCTACACCTTC
>TRBJ2-7|TRBV27|TRBD1|-
CASSRQGTSYEQYF
TGTGCCAGCAGCCGACAGGGGACGTCATACGAGCAGTACTTC
>TRBJ1-1|TRBV30|-|-
CAWSVAENTEAFF
TGTGCCTGGAGTGTGGCAGAAAACACTGAAGCTTTCTTT
>TRBJ2-1|TRBV5-6|TRBD1|-
CASSLDRGDPYNEQFF
TGTGCCAGCAGCTTGGACAGGGGAGACCCCTACAATGAGCAGTTCTTC
>TRBJ2-7|TRBV10-2|TRBD1|-
CASRTGTGLYEQYF
TGCGCCAGCAGGACCGGGACAGGGCTCTACGAGCAGTACTTC
>TRBJ1-6|TRBV4-2|-|-
CASSRGRGTTLGNSPLHF
TGTGCCAGCAGCCGCGGCCGGGGTACGACGCTGGGTAATTCACCCCTCCACTTT
>TRBJ1-5|TRBV2|-|once
CASRLSRDQPQHF
TGTGCCAGCAGACTTTCCCGGGATCAGCCCCAGCATTTT
>TRBJ1-5|TRBV15|-|-
CATSFSTSNQPQHF
TGTGCCACCAGTTTTAGCACTAGCAATCAGCCCCAGCATTTT
>TRBJ2-3|TRBV4-1|-|-
CASSQEETADTQYF
TGCGCCAGCAGCCAAGAGGAGACAGCAGATACGCAGTATTTT
>TRBJ1-2|TRBV10-3|-|-
CAISESSGNYGYTF
TGTGCCATCAGTGAGTCGTCAGGGAACTATGGCTACACCTTC
>TRBJ1-1|TRBV6-1|-|-
CASSGGTGLAAFF
TGTGCCAGCAGCGGGGGGACGGGCCTAGCGGCTTTCTTT
>TRBJ1-1|TRBV7-9|-|once
CASSLMQANTEAFF
TGTGCCAGCAGCTTAATGCAGGCGAACACTGAAGCTTTCTTT
>TRBJ2-5|TRBV5-1|-|-
CASSLGAVGYQETQYF
TGCGCCAGCAGCTTGGGAGCGGTGGGGTACCAAGAGACCCAGTACTTC
>TRBJ1-2|TRBV7-2|-|-
CASSLARVSGYTF
TGTGCCAGCAGCTTAGCGCGGGTATCTGGCTACACCTTC
>TRBJ2-4|TRBV6-1|-|-
CATHPGDLAKNIQYF
TGTGCCACCCATCCAGGGGACCTTGCCAAAAACATTCAGTACTTC
>TRBJ2-1|TRBV2|TRBD2|-
CASSTTSGGSSSYNEQFF
TGTGCCAGCAGTACGACTAGCGGGGGGTCTAGCTCCTACAATGAGCAGTTCTTC
>TRBJ2-7|TRBV6-6|TRBD2|-
CACLSSGANYEQYF
TGTGCCTGCCTTAGCAGCGGGGCAAACTACGAGCAGTACTTC
>TRBJ1-4|TRBV19|-|few
CASSPFTNEKLFF
TGTGCCAGTAGTCCTTTTACTAATGAAAAACTGTTTTTT
>TRBJ2-1|TRBV27|-|-
CASSYLTGASYNEQFF
TGTGCCAGCAGCTACTTGACAGGAGCTTCCTACAATGAGCAGTTCTTC
>TRBJ2-7|TRBV2|-|-
CASNALSYEQYF
TGTGCCAGCAACGCACTGTCTTACGAGCAGTACTTC
>TRBJ1-4|TRBV19|TRBD1|-
CASSRGQGYEKLFF
TGTGCCAGTAGTCGGGGACAGGGGTATGAAAAACTGTTTTTT
>TRBJ2-1|TRBV28|TRBD1|-
CASSLPTGRYNEQFF
TGTGCCAGCAGTTTACCGACAGGGCGGTACAATGAGCAGTTCTTC
>TRBJ2-5|TRBV9|-|-
CASSANALPQETQYF
TGTGCCAGCAGCGCGAATGCACTCCCGCAAGAGACCCAGTACTTC
>TRBJ1-1|TRBV27|-|-
CASSLMQGGEAFF
TGTGCCAGCAGTTTAATGCAGGGAGGTGAAGCTTTCTTT
>TRBJ2-2|TRBV2|TRBD1|-
CASSEWGQGQVGELFF
TGTGCCAGCAGTGAATGGGGACAGGGTCAAGTCGGGGAGCTGTTTTTT
>TRBJ2-3|TRBV5-1|-|-
CASSLGERVSLDTQYF
TGCGCCAGCAGCTTGGGCGAGCGGGTGTCGTTGGATACGCAGTATTTT
>TRBJ1-1|TRBV2|TRBD1|-
CASKGTGVRTEAFF
TGTGCCAGCAAAGGAACAGGGGTTCGCACTGAAGCTTTCTTT
>TRBJ2-5|TRBV7-6|TRBD2|few
CASSPRTSGFRETQYF
TGTGCCAGCAGCCCGAGGACTAGCGGGTTCCGGGAGACCCAGTACTTC
>TRBJ1-1|TRBV18|-|once
CASSIGGGTEAFF
TGTGCCAGCTCCATAGGAGGAGGCACTGAAGCTTTCTTT
>TRBJ1-2|TRBV7-9|-|-
CASSDWGGTSYGYTF
TGTGCCAGCAGCGACTGGGGGGGGACATCCTATGGCTACACCTTC
>TRBJ1-1|TRBV6-1|-|few
CASRWGGAEGEAFF
TGTGCCAGCAGGTGGGGGGGAGCAGAAGGTGAAGCTTTCTTT
>TRBJ2-3|TRBV6-1|-|once
CASTRVGPATQYF
TGTGCCAGCACCCGAGTGGGCCCGGCTACGCAGTATTTT
>TRBJ1-6|TRBV5-1|-|-
CASSLQGTLNSPLHF
TGCGCCAGCAGCCTACAGGGAACCCTTAATTCACCCCTCCACTTT
>TRBJ2-7|TRBV5-6|-|-
CASSREQGSKVEQYF
TGTGCCAGCAGCCGCGAACAGGGATCTAAGGTGGAGCAGTACTTC
>TRBJ1-2|TRBV7-8|TRBD1|-
CASSSRQGPLWGYTF
TGTGCCAGCAGCTCAAGACAGGGTCCTCTTTGGGGCTACACCTTC
>TRBJ1-1|TRBV6-6|-|-
CASSYQTGTEAFF
TGTGCCAGCAGTTACCAAACAGGCACTGAAGCTTTCTTT
>TRBJ1-1|TRBV6-5|TRBD1|-
CASSSIGQGQTEAFF
TGTGCCAGCAGTTCCATTGGACAGGGTCAAACTGAAGCTTTCTTT
>TRBJ2-1|TRBV7-9|-|-
CASSLAATREFF
TGTGCCAGCAGCTTAGCCGCAACGCGGGAGTTCTTC
>TRBJ2-2|TRBV29-1|TRBD2|-
CSVGEGLAGTGELFF
TGCAGCGTTGGCGAGGGACTAGCGGGCACCGGGGAGCTGTTTTTT
>TRBJ2-2|TRBV7-3|TRBD2|once
CASSPGTSVPGELFF
TGTGCCAGCAGCCCCGGGACTAGCGTTCCCGGGGAGCTGTTTTTT
>TRBJ2-7|TRBV15|-|-
CATSRDVSGALLYEQYF
TGTGCCACCAGCAGAGATGTCTCAGGGGCCCTCCTCTACGAGCAGTACTTC
>TRBJ1-5|TRBV19|TRBD1|-
CASRDPGTGDNQPQHF
TGTGCCAGTAGAGATCCCGGGACAGGAGACAATCAGCCCCAGCATTTT
>TRBJ2-2|TRBV15|-|-
CATSRPPAGSGELFF
TGTGCCACCAGCAGACCCCCAGCAGGGTCCGGGGAGCTGTTTTTT
>TRBJ2-7|TRBV19|TRBD2|-
CASSMTSGISYEQYF
TGTGCCAGTAGTATGACTAGCGGGATTTCCTACGAGCAGTACTTC
>TRBJ1-1|TRBV19|-|-
CASSIAAQGSIMNTEAFF
TGTGCCAGTAGTATAGCAGCGCAGGGATCGATCATGAACACTGAAGCTTTCTTT